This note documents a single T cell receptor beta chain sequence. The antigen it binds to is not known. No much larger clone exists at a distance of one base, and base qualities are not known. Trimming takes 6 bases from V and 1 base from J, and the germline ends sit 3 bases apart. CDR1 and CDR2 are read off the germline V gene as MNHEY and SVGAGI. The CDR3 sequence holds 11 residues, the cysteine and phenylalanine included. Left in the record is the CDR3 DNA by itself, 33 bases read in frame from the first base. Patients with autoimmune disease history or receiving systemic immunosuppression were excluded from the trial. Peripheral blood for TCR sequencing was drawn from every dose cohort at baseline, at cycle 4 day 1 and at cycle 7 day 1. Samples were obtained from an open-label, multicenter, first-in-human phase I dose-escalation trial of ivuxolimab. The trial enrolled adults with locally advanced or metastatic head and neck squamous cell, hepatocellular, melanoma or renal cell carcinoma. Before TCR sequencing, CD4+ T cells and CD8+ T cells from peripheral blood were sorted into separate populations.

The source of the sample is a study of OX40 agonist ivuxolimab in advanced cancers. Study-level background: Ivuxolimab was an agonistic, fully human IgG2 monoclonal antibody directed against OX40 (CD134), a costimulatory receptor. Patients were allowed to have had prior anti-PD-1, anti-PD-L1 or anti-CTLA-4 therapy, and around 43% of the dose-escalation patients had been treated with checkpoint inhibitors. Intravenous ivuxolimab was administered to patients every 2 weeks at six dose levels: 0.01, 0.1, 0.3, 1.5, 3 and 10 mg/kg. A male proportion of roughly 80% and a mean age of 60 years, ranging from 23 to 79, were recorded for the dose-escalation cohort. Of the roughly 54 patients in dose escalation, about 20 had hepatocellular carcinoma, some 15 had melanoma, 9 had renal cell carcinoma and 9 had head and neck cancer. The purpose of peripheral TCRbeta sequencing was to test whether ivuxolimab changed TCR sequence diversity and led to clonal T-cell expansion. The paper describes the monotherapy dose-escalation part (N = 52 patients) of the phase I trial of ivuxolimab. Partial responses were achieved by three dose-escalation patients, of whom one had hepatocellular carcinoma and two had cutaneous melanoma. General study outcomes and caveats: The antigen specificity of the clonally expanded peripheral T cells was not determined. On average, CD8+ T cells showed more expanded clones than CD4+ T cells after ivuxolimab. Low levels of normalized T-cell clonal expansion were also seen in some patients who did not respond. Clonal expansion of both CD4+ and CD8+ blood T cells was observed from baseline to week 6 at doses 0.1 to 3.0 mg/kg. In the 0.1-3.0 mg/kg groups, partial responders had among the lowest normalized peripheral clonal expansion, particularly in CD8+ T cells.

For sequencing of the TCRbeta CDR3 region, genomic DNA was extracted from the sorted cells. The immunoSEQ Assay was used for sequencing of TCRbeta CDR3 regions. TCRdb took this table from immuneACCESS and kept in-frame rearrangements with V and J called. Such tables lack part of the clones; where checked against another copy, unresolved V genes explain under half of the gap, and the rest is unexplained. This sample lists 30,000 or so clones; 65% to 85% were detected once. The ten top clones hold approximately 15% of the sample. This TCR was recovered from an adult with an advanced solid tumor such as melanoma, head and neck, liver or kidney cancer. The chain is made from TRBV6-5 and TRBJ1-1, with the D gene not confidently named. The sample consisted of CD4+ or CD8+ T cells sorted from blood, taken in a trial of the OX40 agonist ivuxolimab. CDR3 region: CASRQNTEAFF. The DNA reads TGTGCCAGCAGACAGAACACTGAAGCTTTCTTT.